The rows below give T cell receptor beta chains drawn from one sample of a study of graft-versus-host responses after intestinal transplantation. These TCRs' antigens remain unknown. The table came from immunoSEQ multiplex PCR; TCRdb's copy has only in-frame clones and leaves some out. The sample has fewer than 120,000 clones, 80% to 95% seen once; the top ten hold approximately 0.49%. This sample comprised unstimulated CD8+ T cells sorted from spleen or lymph node cells, obtained before intestinal transplant. The receptors here all came from a human donor who received an intestinal transplant. Each CDR3 is given with its conserved first and last residue. The order of the fields is J gene, D gene, clone size, V gene, CDR3 protein, CDR3 DNA. The D gene is left open where the match is weak. The size field is filled for only some rows; it gives once, few, many or a size class.

j_call: TRBJ2-3; d_call: -; clone_size: -; v_call: TRBV29-1; cdr3_aa: CSVETRSPRRHSLSDTQYF; cdr3_nt: TGCAGCGTTGAAACCCGATCGCCGCGGAGACACTCCCTAAGCGATACGCAGTATTTT
j_call: TRBJ2-3; d_call: -; clone_size: -; v_call: TRBV4-2; cdr3_aa: CASSQVDGADTQYF; cdr3_nt: TGTGCCAGCAGCCAAGTAGACGGGGCAGATACGCAGTATTTT
j_call: TRBJ1-1; d_call: -; clone_size: -; v_call: TRBV4-1; cdr3_aa: CASSHSGNTEAFF; cdr3_nt: TGCGCCAGCAGCCATTCTGGGAACACTGAAGCTTTCTTT
j_call: TRBJ2-3; d_call: TRBD1; clone_size: -; v_call: TRBV28; cdr3_aa: CASNQRGRWDTQYF; cdr3_nt: TGTGCCAGCAATCAGAGGGGGCGTTGGGATACGCAGTATTTT
j_call: TRBJ1-2; d_call: -; clone_size: -; v_call: TRBV5-1; cdr3_aa: CASSLIQPGRSLTNYGHTF; cdr3_nt: TGCGCCAGCAGCTTGATACAACCGGGCCGTAGCCTTACTAACTATGGCCACACCTTC
j_call: TRBJ2-1; d_call: TRBD2; clone_size: -; v_call: TRBV30; cdr3_aa: CAWEASGRGFNEQFF; cdr3_nt: TGTGCCTGGGAGGCTAGCGGGAGGGGGTTTAATGAGCAGTTCTTC
j_call: TRBJ1-2; d_call: -; clone_size: -; v_call: TRBV7-9; cdr3_aa: CASSPQEGIIGYTF; cdr3_nt: TGTGCCAGCAGCCCTCAGGAGGGTATTATAGGCTACACCTTC
j_call: TRBJ2-7; d_call: TRBD1; clone_size: -; v_call: TRBV27; cdr3_aa: CASSLSGQAYEQYF; cdr3_nt: TGTGCCAGCAGTTTATCGGGACAGGCCTACGAGCAGTACTTC
j_call: TRBJ1-1; d_call: -; clone_size: -; v_call: TRBV7-9; cdr3_aa: CASSLVGNTEAFF; cdr3_nt: TGTGCCAGCAGCTTAGTTGGGAACACTGAAGCTTTCTTT
j_call: TRBJ1-2; d_call: TRBD1; clone_size: -; v_call: TRBV10-2; cdr3_aa: CASSPRGQLTNYGYTF; cdr3_nt: TGCGCCAGCAGTCCGAGGGGGCAGCTTACTAACTATGGCTACACCTTC
j_call: TRBJ1-4; d_call: -; clone_size: -; v_call: TRBV29-1; cdr3_aa: CSVALTNEKLFF; cdr3_nt: TGCAGCGTTGCACTAACTAATGAAAAACTGTTTTTT
j_call: TRBJ1-2; d_call: TRBD1; clone_size: -; v_call: TRBV6-1; cdr3_aa: CASSEQGASNYGYTF; cdr3_nt: TGTGCCAGCAGCGAACAGGGGGCCTCTAACTATGGCTACACCTTC
j_call: TRBJ2-2; d_call: -; clone_size: -; v_call: TRBV5-8; cdr3_aa: CASSPSSGELFF; cdr3_nt: TGTGCCAGCAGCCCCTCCTCCGGGGAGCTGTTTTTT
j_call: TRBJ1-1; d_call: -; clone_size: once; v_call: TRBV4-2; cdr3_aa: CASSPRGSEAFF; cdr3_nt: TGTGCCAGCAGCCCAAGGGGTTCTGAAGCTTTCTTT
j_call: TRBJ2-7; d_call: TRBD1; clone_size: -; v_call: TRBV27; cdr3_aa: CASSPGTDAYEQYF; cdr3_nt: TGTGCCAGCAGTCCCGGGACAGACGCCTACGAGCAGTACTTC
j_call: TRBJ1-5; d_call: -; clone_size: -; v_call: TRBV2; cdr3_aa: CASSEWGCQPQHF; cdr3_nt: TGTGCCAGCAGTGAATGGGGTTGTCAGCCCCAGCATTTT
j_call: TRBJ1-1; d_call: -; clone_size: -; v_call: TRBV29-1; cdr3_aa: CSVPKGASNTEAFF; cdr3_nt: TGCAGCGTTCCGAAAGGGGCCTCGAACACTGAAGCTTTCTTT
j_call: TRBJ1-6; d_call: -; clone_size: -; v_call: TRBV7-9; cdr3_aa: CASSRGGNSPLHF; cdr3_nt: TGTGCCAGCAGCCGTGGGGGTAATTCACCCCTCCACTTT
j_call: TRBJ2-7; d_call: -; clone_size: -; v_call: TRBV10-3; cdr3_aa: CATVAREMNGYEQYF; cdr3_nt: TGTGCCACCGTCGCCCGGGAAATGAATGGGTACGAGCAGTACTTC
j_call: TRBJ2-1; d_call: TRBD2; clone_size: -; v_call: TRBV9; cdr3_aa: CASRAAGGGHEQFF; cdr3_nt: TGTGCCAGCCGGGCGGCGGGAGGGGGGCATGAGCAGTTCTTC
j_call: TRBJ2-2; d_call: -; clone_size: few; v_call: TRBV6-4; cdr3_aa: CASSLRNTGELFF; cdr3_nt: TGTGCCAGCAGCTTAAGGAACACCGGGGAGCTGTTTTTT
j_call: TRBJ1-1; d_call: TRBD1; clone_size: -; v_call: TRBV6-1; cdr3_aa: CASSAPHQGDATEAFF; cdr3_nt: TGTGCCAGCAGTGCCCCACACCAGGGGGACGCAACTGAAGCTTTCTTT